Listed below are T cell receptor beta chains from one sample, sequenced in a study of Tregs in tolerant kidney transplant recipients. Profiled with immunoSEQ multiplex PCR; TCRdb holds only in-frame clones, not every one. The repertoire holds fewer than 80,000 clones, with 85% to 90% as singletons. The material sequenced was CD4+ T cells from blood, taken before the transplant. These receptors were obtained from a human donor who received a combined kidney and bone marrow transplant. Both conserved end residues are part of each CDR3. Size is omitted from some rows. Given values are once, few, many or a class for expanded clones.

CDR3	size	J	V
CASRPLGRPHEQYF	-	TRBJ2-7	TRBV5-4
CASSVAGLAGIFPQETQYF	-	TRBJ2-5	TRBV9
CASSSTSDSYEQYF	few	TRBJ2-7	TRBV5-1
CASSFDRRSGNTIYF	once	TRBJ1-3	TRBV7-6
CASSWQGQGEQFF	-	TRBJ2-1	TRBV14
CSVRTGMGEQYF	-	TRBJ2-7	TRBV29-1
CASSSRQGWLYEQYF	-	TRBJ2-7	TRBV27
CASSQGAPGTSAINEQFF	-	TRBJ2-1	TRBV4-2
CASSGTGGIYEQYF	-	TRBJ2-7	TRBV10-2
CASSVVPGGELFF	-	TRBJ2-2	TRBV9
CASSSGQMVGLRNTEAFF	-	TRBJ1-1	TRBV5-1
CASSVPSGWGPYEQYF	-	TRBJ2-7	TRBV2
CASSYPPSVADTQYF	-	TRBJ2-3	TRBV6-5
CASRDYSYEQYF	-	TRBJ2-7	TRBV6-5
CASKNIAGGRETQYF	few	TRBJ2-5	TRBV2
CASSLPGQVYNEQFF	-	TRBJ2-1	TRBV7-9
CAIRHRAGNTIYF	-	TRBJ1-3	TRBV6-6
CASSLGGLGSEQYF	-	TRBJ2-7	TRBV7-6
CASSPLVAVGGNEQFF	once	TRBJ2-1	TRBV28
CASSRDYGTGEQYF	few	TRBJ2-7	TRBV27
CASRAGPYEQYF	few	TRBJ2-7	TRBV2
CASSGRASEAFF	once	TRBJ1-1	TRBV5-1
CASSNERQDYEQYF	-	TRBJ2-7	TRBV28
CASSEAAGGPPYNEQFF	-	TRBJ2-1	TRBV6-1
CASSFLAGTYNEQFF	-	TRBJ2-1	TRBV7-2
CASSYRTRGRGELFF	-	TRBJ2-2	TRBV5-4
CASSLVAGAPNTGELFF	once	TRBJ2-2	TRBV11-3
CATRRDLVNEQFF	-	TRBJ2-1	TRBV15
CAWSGTSWATGELFF	once	TRBJ2-2	TRBV30
CASSVAPPGLAGPYEQYF	-	TRBJ2-7	TRBV9
CASSLGLLGNTIYF	-	TRBJ1-3	TRBV19
CSVESPGQRGETQYF	-	TRBJ2-5	TRBV29-1
CSARDQSEQYF	once	TRBJ2-7	TRBV20-1
CASSLIGSGGVYEQYF	-	TRBJ2-7	TRBV28
CASRSTGGNTEAFF	-	TRBJ1-1	TRBV5-1
CASSFSLGEGQFF	-	TRBJ2-1	TRBV7-9
CASSLGGLAATSTDTQYF	-	TRBJ2-3	TRBV5-6
CASSGQGDPNYGYTF	-	TRBJ1-2	TRBV25-1
CASSSRAGTGDEKLFF	once	TRBJ1-4	TRBV7-9
CASSETGVGQPQHF	-	TRBJ1-5	TRBV2
CASSLAGRRAGRSETQYF	once	TRBJ2-5	TRBV7-2
CAWSVSLNEQFF	-	TRBJ2-1	TRBV30
CASSQDGTSGRMETQYF	few	TRBJ2-5	TRBV4-1
CASSLWDSSGNTIYF	-	TRBJ1-3	TRBV7-8